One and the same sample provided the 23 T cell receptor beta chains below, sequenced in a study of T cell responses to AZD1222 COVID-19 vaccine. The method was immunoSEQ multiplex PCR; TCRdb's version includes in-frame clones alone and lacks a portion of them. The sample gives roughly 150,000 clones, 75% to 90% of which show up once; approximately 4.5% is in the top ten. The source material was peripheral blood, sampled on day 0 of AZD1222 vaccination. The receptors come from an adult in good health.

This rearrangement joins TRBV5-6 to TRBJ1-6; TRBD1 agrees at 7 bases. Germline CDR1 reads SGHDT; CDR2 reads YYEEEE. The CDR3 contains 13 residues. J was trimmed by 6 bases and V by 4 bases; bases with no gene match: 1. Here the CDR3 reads CASSPGGNSPLHF. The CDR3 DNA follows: TGTGCCAGCAGCCCAGGGGGTAATTCACCCCTCCACTTT.

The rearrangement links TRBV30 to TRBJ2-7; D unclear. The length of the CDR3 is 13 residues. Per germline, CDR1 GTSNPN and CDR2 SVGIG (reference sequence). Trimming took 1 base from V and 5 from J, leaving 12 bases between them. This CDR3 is CAWSDPPLHEQYF. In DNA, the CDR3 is TGTGCCTGGAGTGACCCCCCCCTCCACGAGCAGTACTTC. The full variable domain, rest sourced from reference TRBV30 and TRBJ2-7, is SQTIHQWPATLVQPVGSPLSLECTVEGTSNPNLYWYRQAAGRGLQLLFYSVGIGQISSEVPQNLSASRPQDRQFILSSKKLLLSDSGFYLCAWSDPPLHEQYFGPGTRLTVT.

The CDR3 DNA is TGTGCCAGTAGTATAGGGGGAGATACGCAGTATTTT. The encoded protein is CASSIGGDTQYF. This chain uses TRBV19 with TRBJ2-3; no firm D call. V lost 1 base and J 5 bases, leaving 4 bases between the germline ends. The CDR3 extends over 12 amino acids. Germline-derived CDR1 and CDR2 are LNHDA and SQIVND (reference sequence).

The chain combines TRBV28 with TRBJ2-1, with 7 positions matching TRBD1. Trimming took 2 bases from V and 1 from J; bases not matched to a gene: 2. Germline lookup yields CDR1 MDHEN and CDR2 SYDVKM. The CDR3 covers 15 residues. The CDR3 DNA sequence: TGTGCCAGCAGTTTACCGACAGGGTCCTACAATGAGCAGTTCTTC. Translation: CASSLPTGSYNEQFF.

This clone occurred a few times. The CDR3 loop reads CASSLHSPSDATNEKLFF. The CDR3 nucleotides read TGCGCCAGCAGCTTGCACAGCCCCTCCGATGCAACTAATGAAAAACTGTTTTTT. The rearrangement links TRBV5-1 to TRBJ1-4; D is undetermined. Trimming took off 1 base at V and 0 bases at J, with 16 bases between the two ends. The CDR3 runs 18 residues. The germline V gene encodes CDR1 SGHRS and CDR2 YFSETQ.

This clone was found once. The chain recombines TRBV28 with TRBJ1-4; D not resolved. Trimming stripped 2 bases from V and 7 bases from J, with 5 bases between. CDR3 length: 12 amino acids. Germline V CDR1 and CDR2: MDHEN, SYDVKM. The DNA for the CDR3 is TGTGCCAGCAGTTTACGTAGTGAAAAACTGTTTTTT. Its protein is CASSLRSEKLFF.

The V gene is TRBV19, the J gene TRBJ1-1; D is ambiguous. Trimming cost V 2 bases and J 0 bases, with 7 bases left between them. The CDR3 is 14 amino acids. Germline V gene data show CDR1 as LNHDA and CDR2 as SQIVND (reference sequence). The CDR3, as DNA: TGTGCCAGTAGTATACAGGAGATGAACACTGAAGCTTTCTTT. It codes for CASSIQEMNTEAFF.

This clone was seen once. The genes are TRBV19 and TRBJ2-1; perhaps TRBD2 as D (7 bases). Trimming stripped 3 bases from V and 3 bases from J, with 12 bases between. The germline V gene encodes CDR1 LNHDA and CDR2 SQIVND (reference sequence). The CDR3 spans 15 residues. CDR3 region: CASSIRGALYNEQFF. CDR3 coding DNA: TGTGCCAGTAGTATCCGGGGGGCTCTCTACAATGAGCAGTTCTTC.

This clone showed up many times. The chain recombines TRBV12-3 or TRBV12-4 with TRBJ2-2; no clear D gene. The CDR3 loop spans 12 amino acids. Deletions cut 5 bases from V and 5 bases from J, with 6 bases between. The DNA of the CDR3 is TGTGCCAGCAGTCAAGGGACCGGGGAGCTGTTTTTT. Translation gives CASSQGTGELFF.

This CDR3 reads CSVEDIRGRNTIYF. As DNA, the CDR3 is TGCAGCGTTGAAGATATTAGGGGGCGAAACACCATATATTTT. The chain joins TRBV29-1 to TRBJ1-3, with 7 nucleotides matching TRBD1. The V gene's germline CDR1 is SQVTM and CDR2 ANQGSEA. The CDR3 spans 14 residues. Trimming at V came to 0 bases and at J to 5 bases, leaving 4 bases not matched to a gene.

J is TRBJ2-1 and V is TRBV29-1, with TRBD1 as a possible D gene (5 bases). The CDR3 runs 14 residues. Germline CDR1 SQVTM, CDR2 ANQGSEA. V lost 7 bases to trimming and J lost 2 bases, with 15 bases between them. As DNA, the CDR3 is TGCAGCGGGACGGAACTGGACACCTACAATGAGCAGTTCTTC. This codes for CSGTELDTYNEQFF.

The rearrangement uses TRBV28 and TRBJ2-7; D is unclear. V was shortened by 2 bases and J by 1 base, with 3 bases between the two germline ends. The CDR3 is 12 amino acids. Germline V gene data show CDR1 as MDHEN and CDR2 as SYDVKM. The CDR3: CASSLLSYEQYF. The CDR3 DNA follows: TGTGCCAGCAGTTTACTGTCCTACGAGCAGTACTTC.

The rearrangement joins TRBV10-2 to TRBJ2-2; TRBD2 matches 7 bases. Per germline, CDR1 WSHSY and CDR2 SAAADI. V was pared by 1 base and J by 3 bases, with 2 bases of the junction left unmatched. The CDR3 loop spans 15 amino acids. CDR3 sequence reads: CASSEWGGHTGELFF. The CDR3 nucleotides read TGCGCCAGCAGTGAGTGGGGAGGGCACACCGGGGAGCTGTTTTTT.

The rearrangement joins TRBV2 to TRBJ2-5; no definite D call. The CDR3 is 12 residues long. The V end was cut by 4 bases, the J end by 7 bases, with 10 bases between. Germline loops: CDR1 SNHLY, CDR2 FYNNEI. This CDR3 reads CASSGADGTQYF. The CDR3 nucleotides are TGTGCCAGCAGTGGGGCGGATGGGACCCAGTACTTC.

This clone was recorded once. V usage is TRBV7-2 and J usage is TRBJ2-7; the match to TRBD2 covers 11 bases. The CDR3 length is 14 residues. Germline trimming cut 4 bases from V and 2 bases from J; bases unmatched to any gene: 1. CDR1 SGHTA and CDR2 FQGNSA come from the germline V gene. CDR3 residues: CASSSGLAAYEQYF. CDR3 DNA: TGTGCCAGCAGCTCGGGACTAGCGGCCTACGAGCAGTACTTC.

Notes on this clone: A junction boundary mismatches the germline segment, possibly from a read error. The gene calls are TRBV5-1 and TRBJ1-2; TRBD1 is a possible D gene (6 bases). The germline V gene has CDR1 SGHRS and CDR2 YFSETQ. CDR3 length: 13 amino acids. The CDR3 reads CTSSLQGDYGYTF. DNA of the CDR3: TGCACCAGCAGCTTACAGGGAGATTATGGCTACACCTTC.

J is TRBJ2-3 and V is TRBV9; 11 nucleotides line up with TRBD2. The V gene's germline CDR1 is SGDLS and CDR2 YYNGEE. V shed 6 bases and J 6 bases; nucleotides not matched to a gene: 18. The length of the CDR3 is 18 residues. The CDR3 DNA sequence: TGTGCCAGCATCTTCCCGGGACTAGCGGCTTTACTACGGGATACGCAGTATTTT. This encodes CASIFPGLAALLRDTQYF.

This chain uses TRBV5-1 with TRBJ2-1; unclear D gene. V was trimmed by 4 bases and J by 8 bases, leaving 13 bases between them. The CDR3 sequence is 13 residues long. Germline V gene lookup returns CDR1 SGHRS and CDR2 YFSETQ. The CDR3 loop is CASSRSGRDEQFF. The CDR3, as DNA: TGCGCCAGCAGCCGTTCGGGTCGGGATGAGCAGTTCTTC.

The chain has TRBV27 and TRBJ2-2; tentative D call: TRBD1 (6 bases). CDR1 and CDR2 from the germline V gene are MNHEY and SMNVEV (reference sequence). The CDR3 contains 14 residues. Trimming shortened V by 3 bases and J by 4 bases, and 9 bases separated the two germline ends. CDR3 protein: CASSLGAGTGELFF. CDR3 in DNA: TGTGCCAGCAGTTTGGGGGCGGGCACCGGGGAGCTGTTTTTT.

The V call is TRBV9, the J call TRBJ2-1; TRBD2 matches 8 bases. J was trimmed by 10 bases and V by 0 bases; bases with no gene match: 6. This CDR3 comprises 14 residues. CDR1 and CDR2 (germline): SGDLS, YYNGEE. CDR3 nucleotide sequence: TGTGCCAGCAGCGTAGCGGGGGGGGCGCGGGAGCAGTTCTTC. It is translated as CASSVAGGAREQFF.

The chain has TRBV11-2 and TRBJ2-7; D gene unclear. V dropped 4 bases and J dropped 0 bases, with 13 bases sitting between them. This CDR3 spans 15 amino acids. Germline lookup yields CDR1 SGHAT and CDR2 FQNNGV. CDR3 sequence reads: CASSSSHLSSYEQYF. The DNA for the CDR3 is TGTGCCAGCAGCTCAAGTCATTTAAGCTCCTACGAGCAGTACTTC.

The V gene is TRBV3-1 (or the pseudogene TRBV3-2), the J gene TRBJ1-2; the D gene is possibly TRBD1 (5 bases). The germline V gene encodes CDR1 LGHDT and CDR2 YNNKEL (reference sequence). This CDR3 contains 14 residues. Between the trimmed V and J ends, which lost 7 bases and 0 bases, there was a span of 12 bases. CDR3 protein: CASKLTEPNYGYTF. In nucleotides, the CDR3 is TGTGCCAGCAAGTTGACAGAACCTAACTATGGCTACACCTTC.

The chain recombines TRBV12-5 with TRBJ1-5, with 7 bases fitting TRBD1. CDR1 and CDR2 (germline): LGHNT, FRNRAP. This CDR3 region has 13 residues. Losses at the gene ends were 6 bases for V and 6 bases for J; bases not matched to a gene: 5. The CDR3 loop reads CASGDRVAQPQHF. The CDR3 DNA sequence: TGTGCTAGTGGCGACAGGGTAGCTCAGCCCCAGCATTTT.